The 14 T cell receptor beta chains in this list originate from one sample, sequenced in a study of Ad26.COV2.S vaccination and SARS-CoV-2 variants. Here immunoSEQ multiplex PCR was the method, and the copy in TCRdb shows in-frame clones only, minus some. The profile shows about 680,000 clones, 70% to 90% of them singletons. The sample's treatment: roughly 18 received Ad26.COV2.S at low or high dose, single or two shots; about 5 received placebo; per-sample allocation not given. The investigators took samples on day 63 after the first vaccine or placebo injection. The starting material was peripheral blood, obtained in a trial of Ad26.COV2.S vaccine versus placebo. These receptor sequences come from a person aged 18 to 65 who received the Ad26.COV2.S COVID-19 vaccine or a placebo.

The CDR3 DNA reads as TGTGCCAGCAGCTCGACTAGCGGGAGAAGGTACAATGAGCAGTTCTTC. This sequence encodes CASSSTSGRRYNEQFF. This chain joins TRBV6-2 or TRBV6-3 and TRBJ2-1; TRBD2 aligns across 12 bases. Germline CDR1 MNHEY, CDR2 SVGEGT. J lost 4 bases, V lost 6 bases, and 7 bases had no gene match. The CDR3 totals 16 residues.

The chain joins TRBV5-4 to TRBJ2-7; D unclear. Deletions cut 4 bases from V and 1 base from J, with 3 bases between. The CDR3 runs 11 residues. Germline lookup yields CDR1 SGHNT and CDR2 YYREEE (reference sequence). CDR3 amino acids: CASSTSYEQYF. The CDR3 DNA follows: TGTGCCAGCAGCACTTCCTACGAGCAGTACTTC.

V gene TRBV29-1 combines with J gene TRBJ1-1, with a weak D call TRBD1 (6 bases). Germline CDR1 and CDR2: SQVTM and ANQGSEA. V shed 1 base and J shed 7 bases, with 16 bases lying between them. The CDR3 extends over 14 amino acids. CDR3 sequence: CSVEGEWGLGEAFF. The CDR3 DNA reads TGCAGCGTTGAAGGGGAGTGGGGGCTGGGTGAAGCTTTCTTT.

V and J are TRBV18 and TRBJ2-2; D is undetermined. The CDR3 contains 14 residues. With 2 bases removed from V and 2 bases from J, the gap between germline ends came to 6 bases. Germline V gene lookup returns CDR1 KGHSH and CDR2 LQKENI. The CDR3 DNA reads TGTGCCAGCTCACCAAGCCTTAACACCGGGGAGCTGTTTTTT. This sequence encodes CASSPSLNTGELFF.

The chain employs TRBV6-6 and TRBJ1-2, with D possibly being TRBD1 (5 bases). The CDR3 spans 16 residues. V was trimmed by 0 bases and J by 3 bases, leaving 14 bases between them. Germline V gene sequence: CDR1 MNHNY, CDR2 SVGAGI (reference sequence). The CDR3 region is CASSYSRAGTDYGYTF. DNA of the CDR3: TGTGCCAGCAGTTACTCGAGGGCGGGGACGGACTATGGCTACACCTTC.

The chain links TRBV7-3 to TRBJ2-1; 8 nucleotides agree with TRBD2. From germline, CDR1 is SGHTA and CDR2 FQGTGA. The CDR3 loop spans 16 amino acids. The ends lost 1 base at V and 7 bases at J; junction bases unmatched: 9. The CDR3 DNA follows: TGTGCCAGCAGCTTAATTACGGGAGGGATGGGAAATGAGCAGTTCTTC. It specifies CASSLITGGMGNEQFF.

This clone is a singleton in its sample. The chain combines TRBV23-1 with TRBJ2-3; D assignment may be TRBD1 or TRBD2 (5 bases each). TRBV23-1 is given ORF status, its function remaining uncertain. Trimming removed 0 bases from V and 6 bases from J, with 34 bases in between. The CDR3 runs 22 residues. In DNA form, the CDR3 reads TGCGCCAGCAGTCAATCTGGAATTGGGGTTGCCGGGACCAGGGATGGTAGGGATACGCAGTATTTT. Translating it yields CASSQSGIGVAGTRDGRDTQYF.

DNA of the CDR3: TGTGCCTGTAGGGCCCAGGGTCCCACTGAAGCTTTCTTT. As protein: CACRAQGPTEAFF. The J gene is TRBJ1-1, the V gene TRBV30, with TRBD1 as a possible D gene (5 bases). This CDR3 is 13 amino acids long. Germline-derived CDR1 and CDR2 are GTSNPN and SVGIG (reference sequence). The V end was cut by 6 bases, the J end by 4 bases, with 15 bases between.

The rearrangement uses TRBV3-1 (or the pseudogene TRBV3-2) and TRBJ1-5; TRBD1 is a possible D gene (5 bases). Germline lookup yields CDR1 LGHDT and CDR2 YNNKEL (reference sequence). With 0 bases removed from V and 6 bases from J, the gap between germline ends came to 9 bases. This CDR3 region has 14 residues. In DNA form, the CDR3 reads TGTGCCAGCAGCCAAGATGGGGGGAGTCAGCCCCAGCATTTT. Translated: CASSQDGGSQPQHF.

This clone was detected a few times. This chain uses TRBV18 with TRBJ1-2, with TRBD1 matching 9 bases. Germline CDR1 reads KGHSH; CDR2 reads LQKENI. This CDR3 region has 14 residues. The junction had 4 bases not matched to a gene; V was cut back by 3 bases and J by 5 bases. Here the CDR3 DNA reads TGTGCCAGCTCACCGGGACAGGGAGAGTATGGCTACACCTTC. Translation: CASSPGQGEYGYTF.

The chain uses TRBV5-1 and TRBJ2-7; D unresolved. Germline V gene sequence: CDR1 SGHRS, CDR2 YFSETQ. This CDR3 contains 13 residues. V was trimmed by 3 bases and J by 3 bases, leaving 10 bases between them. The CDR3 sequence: CASSSPDVYEQYF. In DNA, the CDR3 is TGCGCCAGCAGCTCACCTGACGTCTACGAGCAGTACTTC.

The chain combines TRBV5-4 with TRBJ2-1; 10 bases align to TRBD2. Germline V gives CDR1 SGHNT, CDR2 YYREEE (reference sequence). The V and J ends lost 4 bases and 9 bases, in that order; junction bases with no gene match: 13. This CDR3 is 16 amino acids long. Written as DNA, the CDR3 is TGTGCCAGCAGCCCCTTGTCGAGCGGGGGGGCCGTTGAGCAGTTCTTC. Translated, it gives CASSPLSSGGAVEQFF.

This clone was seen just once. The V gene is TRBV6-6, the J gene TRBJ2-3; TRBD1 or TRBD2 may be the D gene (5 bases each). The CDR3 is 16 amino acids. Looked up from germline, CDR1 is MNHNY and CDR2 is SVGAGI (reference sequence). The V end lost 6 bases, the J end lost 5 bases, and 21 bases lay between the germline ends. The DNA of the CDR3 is TGTGCCAGCAGCCAGGGACGCCTCTTTGTCGGAGATACGCAGTATTTT. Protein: CASSQGRLFVGDTQYF.

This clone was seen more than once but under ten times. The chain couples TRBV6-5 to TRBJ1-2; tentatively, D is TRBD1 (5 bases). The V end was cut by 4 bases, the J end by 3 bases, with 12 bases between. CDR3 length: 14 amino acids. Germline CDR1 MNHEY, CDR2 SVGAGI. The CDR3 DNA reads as TGTGCCAGCAGTTGGGGACGCAACGACTATGGCTACACCTTC. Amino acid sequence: CASSWGRNDYGYTF.